One sample yielded the 29 T cell receptor beta chains listed below, sequenced in a study of CD8 T cells in Susac syndrome. Reverse transcription used about 0.45 to 1 ug RNA and random hexamers. Via MiXCR, TCRdb re-called the immunoSEQ multiplex PCR reads, giving one row per CDR3 protein. The data show roughly 52,000 distinct CDR3 sequences, with roughly 94% seen just once and approximately 0.8% held by the top ten. The specimen sequenced was CD8+ T cells from PBMCs. These receptors were collected from a human donor with Susac syndrome.

The rearrangement links TRBV7-8 to TRBJ1-4; 7 bases agree with TRBD1. The germline V gene encodes CDR1 SGHVS and CDR2 FQNEAQ. V trimming: 4 bases; J trimming: 8 bases; junction bases outside the gene matches: 16. The CDR3 is made up of 17 amino acids. DNA for the CDR3: TGTGCCAGCAGCTCAGGGGGGGACGGTGTGATAAGGGAAAAACTGTTTTTT. It specifies CASSSGGDGVIREKLFF.

V is TRBV5-4 and J is TRBJ2-1; D uncertain. Germline CDR1 reads SGHNT; CDR2 reads YYREEE (reference sequence). This CDR3 is 15 amino acids long. Trimming took 1 base from V and 2 from J, leaving 10 bases between them. The CDR3 loop is CASSLIERPYNEQFF. In DNA form, the CDR3 reads TGTGCCAGCAGCTTGATAGAGCGCCCCTACAATGAGCAGTTCTTC.

V is TRBV19 and J is TRBJ2-4, with D possibly being TRBD1 (6 bases). The CDR3 length is 16 residues. The V end lost 4 bases, the J end lost 1 base, and 14 bases lay between the germline ends. CDR1 is LNHDA and CDR2 is SQIVND in the germline V gene (reference sequence). For the CDR3, the DNA is TGTGCCAGTAGTACCCAGGGGTGGAGGGCCAAAAACATTCAGTACTTC. Translation: CASSTQGWRAKNIQYF. Filled out from reference TRBV19 and TRBJ2-4, the complete variable domain reads DGGITQSPKYLFRKEGQNVTLSCEQNLNHDAMYWYRQDPGQGLRLIYYSQIVNDFQKGDIAEGYSVSREKKESFPLTVTSAQKNPTAFYLCASSTQGWRAKNIQYFGAGTRLSVL.

The genes are TRBV11-2 and TRBJ2-3; D is ambiguous. V was pared by 6 bases and J by 6 bases, with 7 bases between. The CDR3 covers 11 residues. Germline loops: CDR1 SGHAT, CDR2 FQNNGV. This CDR3 is CASRGSDTQYF. The CDR3 coding sequence is TGTGCCAGCAGAGGGTCCGATACGCAGTATTTT.

This chain uses TRBV4-1 with TRBJ2-7, with D hard to call. V was shortened by 3 bases and J by 0 bases, with 12 bases between the two germline ends. Germline V gene data show CDR1 as MGHRA and CDR2 as YSYEKL. There are 15 residues in the CDR3. The CDR3 DNA reads as TGCGCCAGCAGCCAGGCGGACGGTAGCTCCTACGAGCAGTACTTC. It encodes CASSQADGSSYEQYF.

V is TRBV27 and J is TRBJ2-7; 7 bases fit TRBD1. The germline gives CDR1 MNHEY, CDR2 SMNVEV (reference sequence). The J segment lost 3 bases and the V segment lost 5 bases, leaving 7 bases of the junction unmatched. The CDR3 sequence is 14 residues long. CDR3 sequence (DNA): TGTGCCAGCAGTCTGGGGACAGTTGGCTACGAGCAGTACTTC. It codes for CASSLGTVGYEQYF.

This clonotype was seen a handful of times. The CDR3 DNA follows: TGTGCCAGCAGCCTCGTCGGGGACTATGGCTACACCTTC. Its protein product is CASSLVGDYGYTF. The rearrangement uses TRBV7-3 and TRBJ1-2; D not resolved. The CDR3 totals 13 residues. V lost 5 bases, J lost 3 bases, and 10 bases lay in between. CDR1 is SGHTA and CDR2 is FQGTGA in the germline V gene.

This clonotype was seen just once. V and J are TRBV29-1 and TRBJ2-5, with 7 positions matching TRBD2. J lost 3 bases, V lost 6 bases, and 4 bases had no gene match. The V gene's germline CDR1 is SQVTM and CDR2 ANQGSEA. This CDR3 is 12 amino acids long. The CDR3: CSVLGGEETQYF. The CDR3 nucleotides read TGCAGCGTCCTGGGAGGGGAAGAGACCCAGTACTTC.

This chain joins TRBV7-9 and TRBJ1-1; D is unclear. The CDR3 covers 11 residues. Germline CDR1 SEHNR, CDR2 FQNEAQ (reference sequence). V lost 4 bases and J lost 8, with 8 bases in between. The CDR3 DNA follows: TGTGCCAGCAGCTCTGTAGGGGAAGCTTTCTTT. Its translation is CASSSVGEAFF.

This chain uses TRBV20-1 with TRBJ1-3; 9 nucleotides line up with TRBD1. The germline CDR1 and CDR2 sequences are DFQATT and SNEGSKA (reference sequence). There are 14 residues in the CDR3. V trimming: 3 bases; J trimming: 1 base; junction bases outside the gene matches: 1. The CDR3 coding sequence is TGCAGTGCTAGGACAGGGGGTTCTGGAAACACCATATATTTT. Amino acids: CSARTGGSGNTIYF.

J is TRBJ2-7 and V is TRBV7-8; 16 nucleotides agree with TRBD2. Germline loops: CDR1 SGHVS, CDR2 FQNEAQ. The V and J ends lost 4 bases and 2 bases, in that order; junction bases with no gene match: 2. The CDR3 loop spans 16 amino acids. For the CDR3, the DNA is TGTGCCAGCAGCTCCGGGACTAGCGGGGGGGCCTACGAGCAGTACTTC. Its translation is CASSSGTSGGAYEQYF.

The chain couples TRBV2 to TRBJ2-7, with D perhaps matching TRBD2 (5 bases). The V and J ends lost 7 bases and 3 bases respectively, with 28 bases between them. This CDR3 comprises 18 residues. Germline values: CDR1 SNHLY, CDR2 FYNNEI. The chain's CDR3 is CASISPVVHYRDGYEQYF. CDR3 nucleotides: TGTGCCAGCATCTCCCCAGTAGTTCATTACCGGGATGGCTACGAGCAGTACTTC.

The chain uses TRBV4-3 and TRBJ2-7; either TRBD1 or TRBD2 may supply D (5 bases each). Germline loops: CDR1 LGHNA, CDR2 YSLEER. Trimming pared 0 bases from V and 0 bases from J, leaving 12 bases between. CDR3 length equals 16 residues. CDR3 sequence (DNA): TGCGCCAGCAGCCAAGATCACCCCGGGGCCTCCTACGAGCAGTACTTC. The encoded protein is CASSQDHPGASYEQYF.

This rearrangement joins TRBV4-2 to TRBJ2-7; tentatively, D is TRBD1 (6 bases). The germline gives CDR1 LGHNA, CDR2 YNFKEQ. V lost 0 bases to trimming and J lost 1 base, with 7 bases between them. This CDR3 region has 14 residues. The DNA of the CDR3 is TGTGCCAGCAGCCAAGAGGACAGTTCCTACGAGCAGTACTTC. The encoded protein is CASSQEDSSYEQYF.

V and J are TRBV4-2 and TRBJ2-5, with no clear D. Germline CDR1 and CDR2: LGHNA and YNFKEQ. Trimming left V 0 bases short and J 4 bases short, with 9 bases between. This CDR3 comprises 14 residues. CDR3 sequence: CASSQDRSPETQYF. The CDR3 DNA follows: TGTGCCAGCAGCCAAGATCGAAGTCCAGAGACCCAGTACTTC.

This chain joins TRBV5-6 and TRBJ2-7, with D possibly matching TRBD2 (6 bases). Germline V gene sequence: CDR1 SGHDT, CDR2 YYEEEE. V lost 2 bases and J 2 bases, leaving 11 bases between the germline ends. There are 14 residues in the CDR3. DNA of the CDR3: TGTGCCAGCAGCTTCGACGGGAGTACCTACGAGCAGTACTTC. Residues: CASSFDGSTYEQYF.

The chain links TRBV29-1 to TRBJ1-1; weak D call: TRBD1 (6 bases). The CDR3 totals 16 residues. V shed 5 bases and J shed 4 bases, with 23 bases lying between them. Germline CDR1 reads SQVTM; CDR2 reads ANQGSEA. CDR3 in amino acids: CSVPSSQRGAVTEAFF. CDR3 sequence (DNA): TGCAGCGTTCCTAGCTCCCAGCGGGGGGCTGTCACTGAAGCTTTCTTT.

CDR3 residues: CASSYRDRVFDEQFF. DNA of the CDR3: TGTGCCAGCAGCTACCGGGACAGGGTCTTCGATGAGCAGTTCTTC. V gene TRBV7-9 combines with J gene TRBJ2-1; 9 nucleotides agree with TRBD1. Germline trimming cut 4 bases from V and 8 bases from J; bases unmatched to any gene: 9. The length of the CDR3 is 15 residues. Germline CDR1 SEHNR, CDR2 FQNEAQ (reference sequence).

The count of this clonotype is one. This chain connects TRBV4-3 to TRBJ2-1, with D uncertain. The germline V gene encodes CDR1 LGHNA and CDR2 YSLEER. Trimming left V 1 base short and J 1 base short, with 5 bases between. The CDR3 covers 14 residues. This CDR3 reads CASSQGVSYNEQFF. The CDR3 DNA reads TGCGCCAGCAGCCAAGGGGTTTCCTACAATGAGCAGTTCTTC.

The CDR3, as DNA: TGTGCCACCAGTGATCTTCGGCAGGGGTATGAGCAGTTCTTC. This translates into CATSDLRQGYEQFF. The chain carries TRBV24-1 and TRBJ2-1, with a possible D match to TRBD1 (6 bases). The length of the CDR3 is 14 residues. V was clipped by 3 bases and J by 8 bases, with 13 bases between them. Germline values: CDR1 KGHDR, CDR2 SFDVKD.

V is TRBV9 and J is TRBJ1-2; a possible D gene is TRBD1 (5 bases). Germline-derived CDR1 and CDR2 are SGDLS and YYNGEE. V was cut by 4 bases and J by 4 bases, with 17 bases left in between. The CDR3 sequence is 15 residues long. The DNA for the CDR3 is TGTGCCAGCAGCTCTACCGGGACTCTTCTCTATGGCTACACCTTC. Its translation is CASSSTGTLLYGYTF.

The V call is TRBV7-9, the J call TRBJ1-1; 7 bases fit TRBD1. V lost 4 bases and J lost 8; bases outside the gene matches: 10. CDR3 length equals 14 residues. Germline V gene sequence: CDR1 SEHNR, CDR2 FQNEAQ (reference sequence). CDR3 region: CASSSFRDSMEAFF. The DNA of the CDR3 is TGTGCCAGCAGCTCATTCCGGGACAGTATGGAAGCTTTCTTT.

This sequence joins TRBV20-1 and TRBJ2-5; the D gene could be TRBD1 or TRBD2 (6 bases each). V was pared by 1 base and J by 2 bases, with 14 bases between. CDR3 size: 15 residues. The germline V gene encodes CDR1 DFQATT and CDR2 SNEGSKA (reference sequence). CDR3 bases: TGCAGTGCTAGAGTGGGGGGCGAGGGACAAGAGACCCAGTACTTC. Translated: CSARVGGEGQETQYF.

The V and J genes are TRBV13 and TRBJ1-1; no clear D gene. The CDR3 consists of 13 residues. CDR1 and CDR2 (germline): PRHDT, FYEKMQ (reference sequence). Trimming cost V 11 bases and J 0 bases, with 13 bases left between them. CDR3 bases: TGTGCCGCGGAAGGTTGGATGAACACTGAAGCTTTCTTT. As protein: CAAEGWMNTEAFF.

J is TRBJ2-7 and V is TRBV30; no firm D call. The CDR3 totals 11 residues. CDR1 is GTSNPN, CDR2 SVGIG, per germline (reference sequence). The V gene lost 3 bases and the J gene lost 5 bases, with 8 bases spanning the gap. CDR3 bases: TGTGCCTGGAGGGACGGACACGAGCAGTACTTC. Its protein is CAWRDGHEQYF.

The chain is built from TRBV28 and TRBJ2-4, with a possible D match to TRBD1 (6 bases). The germline V gene has CDR1 MDHEN and CDR2 SYDVKM. The ends were cut back, 3 bases at V and 0 bases at J, with 9 bases in the middle. The CDR3 spans 15 residues. The CDR3 region has the DNA TGTGCCAGCAGTTTCCCGGACAGAGCCAAAAACATTCAGTACTTC. Translating it yields CASSFPDRAKNIQYF. The complete variable domain, with remaining parts taken from reference TRBV28 and TRBJ2-4, reads DVKVTQSSRYLVKRTGEKVFLECVQDMDHENMFWYRQDPGLGLRLIYFSYDVKMKEKGDIPEGYSVSREKKERFSLILESASTNQTSMYLCASSFPDRAKNIQYFGAGTRLSVL.

This clonotype appeared once. DNA of the CDR3: TGTGCCAGCAGCCCCGTAGGACTAGTTAACTACGAGCAGTACTTC. Protein sequence: CASSPVGLVNYEQYF. The chain employs TRBV7-2 and TRBJ2-7; TRBD2 matches at 7 bases. The CDR3 is 15 amino acids. Trimming removed 5 bases from V and 3 bases from J; junction bases left unmatched: 10. Germline V CDR1 and CDR2: SGHTA, FQGNSA.

This chain uses TRBV20-1 with TRBJ1-2; D is possibly TRBD1 (5 bases). Deletions cut 1 base from V and 4 bases from J, with 16 bases between. Germline V gives CDR1 DFQATT, CDR2 SNEGSKA (reference sequence). This CDR3 has 15 amino acids. CDR3 amino acids: CSARGPGAGSYGYTF. The CDR3 DNA reads as TGCAGTGCTAGAGGTCCCGGGGCCGGCTCCTATGGCTACACCTTC.

The CDR3 nucleotides read TGCGCCAGCAGCCAAGATGCGAGACTCCAGGCCTTAGAGACCCAGTACTTC. Translating it yields CASSQDARLQALETQYF. The chain recombines TRBV4-3 with TRBJ2-5; no reliable D call. CDR3 length: 17 residues. V was trimmed by 0 bases and J by 4 bases, leaving 18 bases between them. Germline V CDR1 and CDR2: LGHNA, YSLEER.